This TCR beta chain was recorded in a study of CD8+ T cells in alopecia areata (dated 2018 in TCRdb). For the wider study: Treated patients were enrolled in an open-label pilot trial of oral tofacitinib, 5 to 10 mg twice daily, for moderate-to-severe alopecia areata. Tofacitinib was administered for 6 to 18 months, and 6 months of follow-up off drug were then conducted to assess delayed response and recurrence. For the treated patients, the SALT score, which quantifies what percentage of scalp surface area is affected, served as the measure of disease severity. In both human patients and the C3H/HeJ mouse model, the study applied high-throughput TCRbeta sequencing to look at T cell clonal expansion in alopecia areata. Human TCRbeta sequencing covered scalp tissue and sorted CD4+ and CD8+ peripheral blood T cells from patchy and totalis/universalis alopecia areata patients and healthy controls. Biopsies were taken from tofacitinib-treated patients at baseline and at 4 and 24 weeks of treatment, and a later scalp biopsy was taken in several of the tofacitinib-treated patients. Scalp clonality was compared across normal scalp (n=4), patchy alopecia areata scalp (n=8), and alopecia totalis/universalis scalp (n=8). The RNA source kit depended on sample type: the PAXgene miRNA kit for fixed scalp, the miRNeasy kit for PBMCs, and the RNeasy kit for mouse skin. TCRbeta CDR3 regions were amplified by immunoSEQ multiplex PCR with 35 Vbeta forward and 13 Jbeta reverse primers.

The library came from the immunoSEQ multiplex PCR assay. RNA was extracted from all samples and reverse transcribed into cDNA as template for TCR sequencing. First-strand cDNA was synthesized using SuperScript III with a 2:1 mix of oligo-dT and random hexamers. A synthetic immune receptor repertoire was used to assess amplification bias, and residual bias was removed computationally. Regarding the original processing steps: After raw reads were preprocessed to remove errors, the CDR3 was defined following IMGT conventions as running from the conserved cysteine to phenylalanine. To get clonality, Shannon entropy was normalized by log2 of the number of productive unique TCRs and the result was subtracted from 1. Whether each scalp clone was CD4 or CD8 was inferred by checking scalp TCRbeta sequences against the CD4 and CD8 repertoires from sorted blood. The source is immuneACCESS, and TCRdb retained only in-frame sequences with V and J called. Part of the clones is not carried over; for the studies checked, unresolved V genes explain less than half of this, and the remainder is unexplained. That table gives V, J and clone size, and the DNA gave D and trimming. Across this sample there are about 190,000 clones, with approximately 56% seen only once. Over 0.55% of the sample is in the top ten clones.

In the paper's terms, the time point label means: about 4 weeks on oral tofacitinib. According to the study, the label for this sample's treatment or condition signals: oral pan-JAK inhibitor, 5-10 mg twice daily. From alopecia areata patients, peripheral blood was collected along with lesional scalp punch biopsies. PBMCs were isolated by density centrifugation and stained for CD3, CD4 and CD8, and CD4+ and CD8+ T cells were sorted on a FACSAria. Counted from cysteine to phenylalanine, this CDR3 has 13 amino acids. Left in the record is the CDR3 DNA by itself, 39 bases read in frame from the first base. Via the germline V gene, CDR1 is KGHSH and CDR2 LQKENI. V is pared back by 1 base and J by 2 bases, with 5 bases lying between the germline termini. As regards this clone: There is no known antigen for this receptor. Base qualities are missing; no much larger clone stands one base away.

Overall study outcomes, separate from this receptor: Higher clonality and more expanded CD8+ clones were observed in lesional scalp than in normal scalp, particularly in alopecia totalis/universalis, a finding suggestive of antigenic drive. Many expanded lesional clones persisted in scalp and blood during tofacitinib treatment, which may partly explain relapse after stopping treatment. Because the treated cohort was small and had only one nonresponder, larger studies are needed to examine links between baseline CD8+ expansion and response. Shared TCR sequences between patients were less evident than in mice, which may be partly attributable to HLA diversity in the patient population. Tofacitinib significantly lowered scalp clonality and the number of expanded CD8+ clones among the top 100 scalp clones. Resident alphabeta T cells in normal human skin are also sequenced, complicating scalp TCR repertoire analysis, unlike mouse skin dominated by gammadelta T cells.

The TCR sequence derives from a human donor with alopecia areata. This chain is built from TRBV18 and TRBJ1-2, with the D gene too uncertain to name. The sequencing used CD4+ T cells sorted from blood, collected at week 4, from a patient treated with tofacitinib. The DNA sequence reads TGTGCCAGCTCACCACGCGGCAACTATGGCTACACCTTC. This is translated as CASSPRGNYGYTF. Outside the CDR3, residues come from the reference TRBV18 and TRBJ1-2 proteins, so the full variable domain is: NAGVMQNPRHLVRRRGQEARLRCSPMKGHSHVYWYRQLPEEGLKFMVYLQKENIIDESGMPKERFSAEFPKEGPSILRIQQVVRGDSAAYFCASSPRGNYGYTFGSGTRLTVV.